This T cell receptor beta chain is from a study of T cell repertoires in cytomegalovirus infection. Across the whole study: CMV infection and matching HLA type were both indicated by public TCR beta signatures.

MiXCR was run by TCRdb on the reads, yielding one entry per CDR3 protein. The table includes 450,000 to 600,000 distinct CDR3 sequences, 10% to 12% detected once. Findings and caveats of the study: Carriers of CMV and the relevant HLA type were discriminated by public TCR beta frequency. The ex vivo response showed dominance by HLA-C-restricted CMV-specific TCR beta clonotypes.

This CDR3 spans 15 amino acids. Trimming removed 1 base from V and 3 bases from J, with 13 bases in between. Germline CDR1 is MNHNS and CDR2 is SASEGT. This clonotype occurred many times. Its matching antigen is unknown. The chain links TRBV6-1 to TRBJ2-7; the D is unclear. This receptor was obtained from a human donor in good health (CMV status not recorded). Some clones in this sample may be carry-over from other donors' samples. Sample: PBMCs. This CDR3 reads CASSEVGLASYEQYF. The CDR3 coding sequence is TGTGCCAGCAGTGAAGTAGGGTTGGCAAGCTACGAGCAGTACTTC.